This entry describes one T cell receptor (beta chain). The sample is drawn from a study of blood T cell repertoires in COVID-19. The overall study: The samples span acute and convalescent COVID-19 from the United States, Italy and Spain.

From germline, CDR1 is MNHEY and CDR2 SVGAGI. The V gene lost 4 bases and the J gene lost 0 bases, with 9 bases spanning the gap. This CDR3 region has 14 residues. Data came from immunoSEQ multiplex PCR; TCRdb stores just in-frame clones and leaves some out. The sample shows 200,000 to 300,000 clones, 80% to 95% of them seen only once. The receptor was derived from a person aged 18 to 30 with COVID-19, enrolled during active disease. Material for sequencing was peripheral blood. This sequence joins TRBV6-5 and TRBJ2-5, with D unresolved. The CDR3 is CASSSPVYQETQYF. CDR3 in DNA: TGTGCCAGCAGTTCCCCGGTGTACCAAGAGACCCAGTACTTC.